The rows below give T cell receptor beta chains drawn from one sample of a study of glioma-infiltrating T cells after dendritic cell vaccination. Some clones are missing from TCRdb's copy, which holds only in-frame ones; the method was immunoSEQ multiplex PCR. The sample carries about 65,000 clones, approximately 89% recorded once. The sample was blood, taken after dendritic cell vaccination. Receptors originate from a human donor with glioblastoma. The CDR3 runs from the conserved cysteine through the conserved F or W. A D gene is named only where the DNA matches it firmly. Some rows have no size entry. The others give once, few or many, or a class for an expanded clone.

D gene: TRBD2; V gene: TRBV19; J gene: TRBJ2-1; clone size: .; CDR3 DNA: TGTGCCAGCCGACTAGCGGGAGGGGGAAATGAGCAGTTCTTC; CDR3 protein: CASRLAGGGNEQFF
D gene: .; V gene: TRBV27; J gene: TRBJ1-5; clone size: few; CDR3 DNA: TGTGCCAGCAGTTGGGGGCAGCAGCAGCCCCAGCATTTT; CDR3 protein: CASSWGQQQPQHF
D gene: .; V gene: TRBV9; J gene: TRBJ1-1; clone size: .; CDR3 DNA: TGTGCCAGCAGCGTATCAGCAGGGGCAAACACTGAAGCTTTCTTT; CDR3 protein: CASSVSAGANTEAFF
D gene: TRBD1; V gene: TRBV5-4; J gene: TRBJ1-1; clone size: .; CDR3 DNA: TGTGCCAGCAGCCCAAAGACAGGGTACACTGAAGCTTTCTTT; CDR3 protein: CASSPKTGYTEAFF
D gene: TRBD2; V gene: TRBV5-1; J gene: TRBJ2-1; clone size: .; CDR3 DNA: TGCGCCAGCAGCTTGGGGACTAGCGGGTACAATGAGCAGTTCTTC; CDR3 protein: CASSLGTSGYNEQFF
D gene: TRBD2; V gene: TRBV15; J gene: TRBJ2-3; clone size: once; CDR3 DNA: TGTGCCACCAGCAGAGGGTCGAGCGGGAGTCAAACAGATACGCAGTATTTT; CDR3 protein: CATSRGSSGSQTDTQYF
D gene: TRBD1; V gene: TRBV5-6; J gene: TRBJ2-6; clone size: .; CDR3 DNA: TGTGCCAGCAGCCTGGGACAGACTGGGGCCAACGTCCTGACTTTC; CDR3 protein: CASSLGQTGANVLTF
D gene: .; V gene: TRBV7-3; J gene: TRBJ1-1; clone size: .; CDR3 DNA: TGTGCCAGCAGCTTAGTTAGCGGGAACACTGAAGCTTTCTTT; CDR3 protein: CASSLVSGNTEAFF
D gene: .; V gene: TRBV18; J gene: TRBJ1-5; clone size: .; CDR3 DNA: TGTGCCAGCTCCCCGACGGAGTCAGCCCAGCATTTT; CDR3 protein: CASSPTESAQHF
D gene: TRBD1; V gene: TRBV7-8; J gene: TRBJ1-4; clone size: once; CDR3 DNA: TGTGCCAGCAGCTTAGACAGGGGTGCTAATGAAAAACTGTTTTTT; CDR3 protein: CASSLDRGANEKLFF
D gene: TRBD1; V gene: TRBV10-2; J gene: TRBJ2-2; clone size: few; CDR3 DNA: TGCGCCACATCGGACAGGCCTCTTGGGGAGCTGTTTTTT; CDR3 protein: CATSDRPLGELFF
D gene: .; V gene: TRBV11-1; J gene: TRBJ1-2; clone size: .; CDR3 DNA: TGTGCCAGCAGCTCCGAGCAGGGGATGGGTGGCTACACCTTC; CDR3 protein: CASSSEQGMGGYTF
D gene: .; V gene: TRBV9; J gene: TRBJ2-1; clone size: .; CDR3 DNA: TGTGCCAGCAGCGTTAGCTTCAATGAGCAGTTCTTC; CDR3 protein: CASSVSFNEQFF
D gene: .; V gene: TRBV2; J gene: TRBJ2-3; clone size: .; CDR3 DNA: TGTGCCAGCAGTTCGGTAGCGCCTAGCACAGATACGCAGTATTTT; CDR3 protein: CASSSVAPSTDTQYF
D gene: TRBD2; V gene: TRBV7-2; J gene: TRBJ2-1; clone size: .; CDR3 DNA: TGTGCCAGCAGCCCGGGACTAGTTGGCGATGAGCAGTTCTTC; CDR3 protein: CASSPGLVGDEQFF
D gene: .; V gene: TRBV6-1; J gene: TRBJ1-6; clone size: .; CDR3 DNA: TGTGCCAGCAGAGGAACTGACAGGAATAATTCACCCCTCCACTTT; CDR3 protein: CASRGTDRNNSPLHF
D gene: TRBD1; V gene: TRBV7-8; J gene: TRBJ1-1; clone size: .; CDR3 DNA: TGTGCCAGCAGCTCACCGCAGGGGGAGAACACTGAAGCTTTCTTT; CDR3 protein: CASSSPQGENTEAFF
D gene: .; V gene: TRBV30; J gene: TRBJ1-2; clone size: .; CDR3 DNA: TGTGCCCCCAACCGGGAGCTCTCTGGCTACACCTTC; CDR3 protein: CAPNRELSGYTF
D gene: .; V gene: TRBV19; J gene: TRBJ2-5; clone size: once; CDR3 DNA: TGTGCCAGTAGACAAAGAGAACAGGGCAAGTACCAGTACTTC; CDR3 protein: CASRQREQGKYQYF
D gene: TRBD2; V gene: TRBV7-9; J gene: TRBJ2-7; clone size: once; CDR3 DNA: TGTGCCAGCAGCTTAGTCCTAGCGGGCGGCGAGCAGTACTTC; CDR3 protein: CASSLVLAGGEQYF
D gene: TRBD1; V gene: TRBV5-1; J gene: TRBJ2-3; clone size: .; CDR3 DNA: TGCGCCAGCAGCCCGGGGGACAGGGGGCCGCTGGGCACAGATACGCAGTATTTT; CDR3 protein: CASSPGDRGPLGTDTQYF
D gene: TRBD2; V gene: TRBV7-6; J gene: TRBJ2-2; clone size: .; CDR3 DNA: TGTGCCAGCAGCTCTTTTGCTAGCGGGGAGAACACCGGGGAGCTGTTTTTT; CDR3 protein: CASSSFASGENTGELFF
D gene: .; V gene: TRBV9; J gene: TRBJ1-2; clone size: .; CDR3 DNA: TGTGCCAGCAGCGCGACAGCTAACTATGGCTACACCTTC; CDR3 protein: CASSATANYGYTF
D gene: .; V gene: TRBV2; J gene: TRBJ2-7; clone size: once; CDR3 DNA: TGTGCCAGCAGTGAGCGGCAGGGCGGCTTACGCGAGCAGTACTTC; CDR3 protein: CASSERQGGLREQYF
D gene: .; V gene: TRBV4-3; J gene: TRBJ2-7; clone size: .; CDR3 DNA: TGCGCCAGCAGCCAAGAGAAGGGGCCGGGCGAGCAGTACTTC; CDR3 protein: CASSQEKGPGEQYF
D gene: TRBD1; V gene: TRBV4-3; J gene: TRBJ1-2; clone size: .; CDR3 DNA: TGCGCCAGCAGCCAAGATGGGGACAGGAGCGGCTACACCTTC; CDR3 protein: CASSQDGDRSGYTF
D gene: .; V gene: TRBV30; J gene: TRBJ1-5; clone size: .; CDR3 DNA: TGTGCCTGGTCCCCTGGGGCTGGTGGCAATCAGCCCCAGCATTTT; CDR3 protein: CAWSPGAGGNQPQHF
D gene: TRBD1; V gene: TRBV9; J gene: TRBJ2-7; clone size: once; CDR3 DNA: TGTGCCAGCAGCGTAGGGGGACAGGGGGCAAACGAGCAGTACTTC; CDR3 protein: CASSVGGQGANEQYF
D gene: TRBD1; V gene: TRBV19; J gene: TRBJ2-2; clone size: .; CDR3 DNA: TGTGCCAGTAGTGGCGGACAGGGTAACACCGGGGAGCTGTTTTTT; CDR3 protein: CASSGGQGNTGELFF
D gene: TRBD2; V gene: TRBV5-4; J gene: TRBJ2-7; clone size: .; CDR3 DNA: TGTGCCAGCAGCTTGGGCGGGAGATCCTACGAGCAGTACTTC; CDR3 protein: CASSLGGRSYEQYF
D gene: .; V gene: TRBV21-1; J gene: TRBJ1-5; clone size: .; CDR3 DNA: TGTGCCAGCAGCAACAGGGACTATAGCAATCAGCCCCAGCATTTT; CDR3 protein: CASSNRDYSNQPQHF